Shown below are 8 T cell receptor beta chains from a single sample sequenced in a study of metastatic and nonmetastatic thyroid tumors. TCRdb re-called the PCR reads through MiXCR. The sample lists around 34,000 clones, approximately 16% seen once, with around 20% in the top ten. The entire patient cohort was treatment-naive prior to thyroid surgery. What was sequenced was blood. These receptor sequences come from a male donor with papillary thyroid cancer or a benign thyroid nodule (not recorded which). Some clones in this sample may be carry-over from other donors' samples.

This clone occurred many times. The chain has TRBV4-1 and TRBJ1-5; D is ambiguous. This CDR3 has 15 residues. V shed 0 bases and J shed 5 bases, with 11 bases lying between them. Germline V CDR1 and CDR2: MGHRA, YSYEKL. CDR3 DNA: TGCGCCAGCAGCCAAGATTACCCAGGTGATCAGCCCCAGCATTTT. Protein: CASSQDYPGDQPQHF.

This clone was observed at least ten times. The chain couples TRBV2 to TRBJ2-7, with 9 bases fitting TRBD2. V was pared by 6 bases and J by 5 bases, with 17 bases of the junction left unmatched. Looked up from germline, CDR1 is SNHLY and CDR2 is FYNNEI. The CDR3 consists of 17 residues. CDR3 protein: CASRRQTSGTMGNEQYF. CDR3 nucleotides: TGTGCCAGCAGGAGGCAGACTAGCGGAACTATGGGGAACGAGCAGTACTTC.

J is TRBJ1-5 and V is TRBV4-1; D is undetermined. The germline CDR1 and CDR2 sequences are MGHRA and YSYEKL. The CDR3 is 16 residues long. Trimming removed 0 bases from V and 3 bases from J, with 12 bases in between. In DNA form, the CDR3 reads TGCGCCAGCAGCCAAGATCACGGAAATATCAATCAGCCCCAGCATTTT. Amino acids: CASSQDHGNINQPQHF.

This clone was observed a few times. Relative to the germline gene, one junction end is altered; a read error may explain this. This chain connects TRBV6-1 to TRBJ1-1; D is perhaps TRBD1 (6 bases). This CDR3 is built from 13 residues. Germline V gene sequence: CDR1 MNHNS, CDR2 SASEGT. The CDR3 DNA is TGTGCCAGCAACAGGGTCATGAACACTGAATCTTTCTTT. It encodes CASNRVMNTESFF.

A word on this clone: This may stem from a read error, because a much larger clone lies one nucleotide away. CDR3 nucleotide sequence: TGCGCCAGCTGGGACAGCTACACCTGGGAGCTGTTTTTT. It codes for CASWDSYTWELFF. The genes are TRBV5-1 and TRBJ2-2, with 7 positions matching TRBD1. Germline V gene sequence: CDR1 SGHRS, CDR2 YFSETQ. CDR3 length: 13 residues.

CDR3 nucleotides: TGCGCCAGCAGCGAAATACAAGGGCAGGGTGGCTACACCTTC. The encoded protein is CASSEIQGQGGYTF. The J gene is TRBJ1-2, the V gene TRBV4-3; D might be TRBD1 (5 bases). Germline lookup yields CDR1 LGHNA and CDR2 YSLEER. This CDR3 is built from 14 residues. V lost 5 bases and J lost 7, with 17 bases in between.

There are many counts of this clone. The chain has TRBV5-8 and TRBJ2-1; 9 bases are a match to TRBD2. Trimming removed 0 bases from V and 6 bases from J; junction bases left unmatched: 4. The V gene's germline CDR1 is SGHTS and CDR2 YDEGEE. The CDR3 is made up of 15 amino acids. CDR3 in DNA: TGTGCCAGCAGCTTGGGCAGCGGGAGGTTCAATGAGCAGTTCTTC. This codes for CASSLGSGRFNEQFF.

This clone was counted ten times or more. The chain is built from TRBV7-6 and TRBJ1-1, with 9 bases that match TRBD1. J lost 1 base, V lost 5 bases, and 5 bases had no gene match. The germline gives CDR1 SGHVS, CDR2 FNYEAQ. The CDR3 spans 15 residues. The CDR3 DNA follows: TGTGCCAGCAGCAAGCAGACAGGGGGGAACACTGAAGCTTTCTTT. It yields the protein CASSKQTGGNTEAFF.